This T cell receptor (beta chain) was documented in a study of cytomegalovirus exposure and HLA in healthy donors. Losses at the gene ends were 4 bases for V and 15 bases for J; bases not matched to a gene: 14. The germline gives CDR1 LGHNA, CDR2 YSLEER. The CDR3 runs 14 residues. On this clone: Its antigen is unknown.

Study-level results: Reports showed the classifier diagnosing cytomegalovirus status with high specificity and sensitivity. Among TCR sequences, most were rare, though some public TCRs appeared in many donors.

This PCR relied on a set of 60 Vbeta primers and 13 Jbeta primers. Sequenced by immunoSEQ multiplex PCR; TCRdb stores in-frame clones only, minus some. The sample includes over 30,000 clones, 75% to 85% of them seen just once. The sample consisted of PBMCs. This receptor was identified in a woman between 18 and 30 years old in good health and CMV-seronegative. The chain employs TRBV4-3 and TRBJ2-1; 8 nucleotides line up with TRBD2. This CDR3 is CASSPSVGTRGRFF. The CDR3 coding sequence is TGCGCCAGCAGCCCATCAGTAGGGACTAGAGGAAGGTTCTTC.